In its sample, the clone carrying this T cell receptor (beta chain) was seen once. These data belong to a study of blood T cell repertoires in COVID-19. Whole-study context: Both acute and convalescent COVID-19 samples were obtained from the United States, Italy and Spain. PBMCs, B-cell-depleted T cells, or T cells provided the cDNA or gDNA that made up the material.

Original methodology: The assay estimated nucleated cells by amplifying reference gene primers. Only in-frame clones appear in the TCRdb table, and some are missing; sequencing was by immunoSEQ multiplex PCR. For V, J and clone size, that table is used; D and trimming come from the DNA. The sample consists of 65,000 to 80,000 clones, 80% to 90% of them appearing once. With 0 bases removed from V and 2 bases from J, the gap between germline ends came to 9 bases. Per germline, CDR1 SGHDN and CDR2 FVKESK. This CDR3 is 15 amino acids long. The receptor was derived from a middle-aged man with active COVID-19. The sample taken for sequencing was peripheral blood. The chain has TRBV14 and TRBJ2-3; D unresolved. CDR3 nucleotides: TGTGCCAGCAGCCAAGATCTAGGCCCCACAGATACGCAGTATTTT. Amino acid sequence: CASSQDLGPTDTQYF.